What follows are 28 T cell receptor beta chains derived from one specimen sequenced in a study of cytomegalovirus exposure and HLA in healthy donors. The PCR used 60 Vbeta and 13 Jbeta primers. TCRdb's copy holds only in-frame clones and misses some; the assay was immunoSEQ multiplex PCR. The table lists under 200,000 clones, more than 60% of them singletons. The sequencing sample was made of PBMCs. The source of these receptors is a male donor in good health and CMV-seronegative.

The chain links TRBV5-4 to TRBJ1-1; no reliable D call. Trimming removed 0 bases from V and 1 base from J, with 7 bases in between. This CDR3 contains 14 residues. Germline V gives CDR1 SGHNT, CDR2 YYREEE (reference sequence). The CDR3 nucleotides read TGTGCCAGCAGCTTGGTAGGAGGGAACACTGAAGCTTTCTTT. Its translation: CASSLVGGNTEAFF.

The rearrangement uses TRBV7-3 and TRBJ2-1, with 12 bases matching TRBD2. Germline lookup yields CDR1 SGHTA and CDR2 FQGTGA. There are 17 residues in the CDR3. V shed 1 base and J 6 bases; nucleotides not matched to a gene: 7. The CDR3 reads CASSLNLAGGPSNEQFF. The CDR3 DNA reads TGTGCCAGCAGCTTAAATCTAGCGGGAGGGCCCTCCAATGAGCAGTTCTTC.

V gene TRBV21-1 combines with J gene TRBJ1-4; the tabulated D call, TRBD1, remains unverified against the DNA. TRBV21-1 constitutes a pseudogene. The CDR3 length is 14 residues. CDR3 DNA: TGTGCCAGCAGCAAAGGGGACAGGGCCGAAAAACTGTTTTTT. It is translated as CASSKGDRAEKLFF.

The chain joins TRBV27 to TRBJ2-5; 9 bases are shared with TRBD1. Germline CDR1 is MNHEY and CDR2 is SMNVEV (reference sequence). The CDR3 is 15 amino acids. J lost 3 bases, V lost 6 bases, and 8 bases had no gene match. CDR3 nucleotides: TGTGCCAGCAGACAACCGGGACAGGGAGAAGAGACCCAGTACTTC. Protein product: CASRQPGQGEETQYF.

The genes are TRBV5-1 and TRBJ2-1, with D possibly being TRBD2 (5 bases). Trimming took 7 bases from V and 4 from J, leaving 21 bases between them. Germline values: CDR1 SGHRS, CDR2 YFSETQ. The CDR3 spans 16 residues. The CDR3 sequence: CASHPPGPAGYNEQFF. The CDR3 nucleotides are TGCGCCAGCCACCCCCCAGGTCCCGCGGGTTACAATGAGCAGTTCTTC.

The chain uses TRBV13 and TRBJ2-7; D uncertain. From germline, CDR1 is PRHDT and CDR2 FYEKMQ (reference sequence). This CDR3 spans 12 amino acids. Trimming took off 5 bases at V and 6 bases at J, with 11 bases between the two ends. The CDR3 sequence is CASSITPGEQYF. The DNA of the CDR3 is TGTGCCAGCAGCATCACCCCGGGCGAGCAGTACTTC. The variable domain in full, completed from reference TRBV13 and TRBJ2-7, reads AAGVIQSPRHLIKEKRETATLKCYPIPRHDTVYWYQQGPGQDPQFLISFYEKMQSDKGSIPDRFSAQQFSDYHSELNMSSLELGDSALYFCASSITPGEQYFGPGTRLTVT.

The chain couples TRBV4-1 to TRBJ2-6, with 8 bases identical to TRBD1. V trimming: 5 bases; J trimming: 3 bases; junction bases outside the gene matches: 6. CDR1 is MGHRA, CDR2 YSYEKL, per germline. The CDR3 extends over 16 amino acids. CDR3 nucleotide sequence: TGCGCCAGCAGCTACGGACAGGGTGGTGGGGCCAACGTCCTGACTTTC. It yields the protein CASSYGQGGGANVLTF.

Only a few counts were recorded for this clone. V gene TRBV6-5 combines with J gene TRBJ1-2, with TRBD1 matching over 7 bases. V lost 5 bases and J lost 5; bases outside the gene matches: 11. The CDR3 totals 15 residues. Germline V gene sequence: CDR1 MNHEY, CDR2 SVGAGI. CDR3: CASSQSTGNVYGYTF. CDR3 coding DNA: TGTGCCAGCAGTCAGTCGACAGGGAATGTTTATGGCTACACCTTC.

This chain links TRBV27 with TRBJ2-2; 7 bases line up with TRBD2. CDR3 size: 14 residues. Per the germline V gene, CDR1 is MNHEY and CDR2 is SMNVEV (reference sequence). The ends lost 7 bases at V and 2 bases at J; junction bases unmatched: 4. The CDR3 sequence: CASTSGINTGELFF. CDR3 sequence (DNA): TGTGCCAGCACAAGCGGGATAAACACCGGGGAGCTGTTTTTT.

This clone was seen only once. V usage is TRBV7-6 and J usage is TRBJ2-1, with a tentative D call TRBD1 (5 bases). The V gene lost 1 base and the J gene lost 0 bases, with 13 bases spanning the gap. The CDR3 has 17 amino acids. The germline V gene encodes CDR1 SGHVS and CDR2 FNYEAQ. CDR3 in DNA: TGTGCCAGCAGCTTAGAAGCGCGGACAATCTCCTACAATGAGCAGTTCTTC. This encodes CASSLEARTISYNEQFF.

With respect to this clone: This CDR3 is also generated by other DNA sequences in the sample. This chain joins TRBV5-1 and TRBJ2-5, with D possibly being TRBD2 (5 bases). The CDR3 loop spans 13 amino acids. V was pared by 0 bases and J by 2 bases, with 5 bases between. Germline V gene sequence: CDR1 SGHRS, CDR2 YFSETQ. The CDR3 coding sequence is TGCGCCAGCAGCTTGGGAGGGCAAGAGACCCAGTACTTC. This sequence encodes CASSLGGQETQYF.

The rearrangement links TRBV27 to TRBJ2-7, with TRBD1 matching over 8 bases. Trimming cost V 1 base and J 2 bases; bases outside gene matches: 4. Germline assignment: CDR1 MNHEY and CDR2 SMNVEV (reference sequence). The length of the CDR3 is 15 residues. The CDR3 sequence: CASSLLGQGTYEQYF. The CDR3 nucleotides are TGTGCCAGCAGTTTATTAGGACAGGGAACCTACGAGCAGTACTTC.

The chain uses TRBV18 and TRBJ1-3; D remains ambiguous. Looked up from germline, CDR1 is KGHSH and CDR2 is LQKENI. Deletions cut 2 bases from V and 4 bases from J, with 9 bases between. The CDR3 extends over 14 amino acids. DNA for the CDR3: TGTGCCAGCTCACCAGGGCGCGAAGGAAACACCATATATTTT. Its translation is CASSPGREGNTIYF.

The V gene is TRBV4-1, the J gene TRBJ2-7, with 9 bases that match TRBD2. Germline lookup yields CDR1 MGHRA and CDR2 YSYEKL. Losses at the gene ends were 0 bases for V and 2 bases for J; bases not matched to a gene: 2. The CDR3 sequence is 15 residues long. The CDR3 region has the DNA TGCGCCAGCAGCCAAGACGCGGGGGGGCCCTACGAGCAGTACTTC. It translates to CASSQDAGGPYEQYF.

J is TRBJ2-7 and V is TRBV19; 8 bases are shared with TRBD1. V gave up 6 bases and J gave up 1 base; unmatched junction bases: 11. The CDR3 runs 16 residues. In germline, CDR1 is LNHDA, CDR2 SQIVND (reference sequence). The CDR3 sequence: CASSHSTGVDSYEQYF. In DNA, the CDR3 is TGTGCCAGTAGCCACTCGACAGGGGTCGATTCCTACGAGCAGTACTTC.

V and J are TRBV28 and TRBJ2-2, with TRBD2 matching over 14 bases. CDR1 and CDR2 (germline): MDHEN, SYDVKM. The length of the CDR3 is 15 residues. Losses at the gene ends were 5 bases for V and 9 bases for J; bases not matched to a gene: 5. The CDR3 loop reads CASSTRTSGRWELFF. The CDR3 nucleotides are TGTGCCAGCAGTACAAGGACTAGCGGGAGGTGGGAGCTGTTTTTT.

The V and J genes are TRBV5-4 and TRBJ2-2; D gene ambiguous. The V gene's germline CDR1 is SGHNT and CDR2 YYREEE (reference sequence). Deletions cut 2 bases from V and 4 bases from J, with 6 bases between. The CDR3 has 13 amino acids. CDR3: CASSLQITGELFF. In DNA form, the CDR3 reads TGTGCCAGCAGCTTACAAATCACCGGGGAGCTGTTTTTT.

The J gene is TRBJ1-1, the V gene TRBV18; 9 bases are shared with TRBD1. With V trimmed by 3 bases and J by 4 bases, 3 bases remained unmatched. Germline CDR1 reads KGHSH; CDR2 reads LQKENI. This CDR3 is built from 14 residues. The CDR3, as DNA: TGTGCCAGCTCACCGGGACAGGGACTCACTGAAGCTTTCTTT. This sequence encodes CASSPGQGLTEAFF. The full variable domain, completed using reference TRBV18 and TRBJ1-1, is NAGVMQNPRHLVRRRGQEARLRCSPMKGHSHVYWYRQLPEEGLKFMVYLQKENIIDESGMPKERFSAEFPKEGPSILRIQQVVRGDSAAYFCASSPGQGLTEAFFGQGTRLTVV.

The chain recombines TRBV7-9 with TRBJ2-1; 12 positions match TRBD2. V lost 5 bases to trimming and J lost 7 bases; unmatched junction nucleotides: 6. The CDR3 spans 15 residues. Germline V gene sequence: CDR1 SEHNR, CDR2 FQNEAQ (reference sequence). This CDR3 is CASSVTLAGGNEQFF. The CDR3 region has the DNA TGTGCCAGCAGCGTAACACTAGCGGGAGGTAATGAGCAGTTCTTC. Full variable domain (outside the CDR3, taken from reference TRBV7-9 and TRBJ2-1): DTGVSQNPRHKITKRGQNVTFRCDPISEHNRLYWYRQTLGQGPEFLTYFQNEAQLEKSRLLSDRFSAERPKGSFSTLEIQRTEQGDSAMYLCASSVTLAGGNEQFFGPGTRLTVL.

This CDR3 is CASSESGGRRSETQYF. The CDR3, as DNA: TGTGCCAGCAGTGAATCGGGGGGGAGGAGGTCAGAGACCCAGTACTTC. This chain uses TRBV2 with TRBJ2-5, with 8 bases lining up with TRBD2. The V and J ends lost 2 bases and 4 bases, in that order; junction bases with no gene match: 9. CDR3 length: 16 residues. Germline V gene lookup returns CDR1 SNHLY and CDR2 FYNNEI.

The CDR3 spells CASKNSGPSVYTF. The CDR3 DNA is TGTGCCAGCAAAAATTCAGGGCCTTCGGTTTACACCTTC. The chain employs TRBV6-5 and TRBJ1-2, with TRBD1 as a possible D gene (5 bases). CDR1 MNHEY and CDR2 SVGAGI come from the germline V gene. This CDR3 comprises 13 residues. V was clipped by 7 bases and J by 11 bases, with 20 bases between them.

The gene calls are TRBV6-1 and TRBJ2-2, with 8 bases matching TRBD2. Trimming removed 4 bases from V and 2 bases from J; junction bases left unmatched: 3. CDR1 MNHNS and CDR2 SASEGT come from the germline V gene. CDR3 size: 15 residues. CDR3 protein: CASSVTSGNTGELFF. The DNA for the CDR3 is TGTGCCAGCAGTGTAACTAGCGGCAACACCGGGGAGCTGTTTTTT.

The chain couples TRBV11-3 to TRBJ2-7, with a weak D call TRBD1 (6 bases). Germline CDR1 SGHNT, CDR2 YENEEA. Between the trimmed V and J ends, which lost 3 bases and 6 bases, there was a span of 9 bases. CDR3 length: 12 amino acids. The DNA of the CDR3 is TGTGCCAGCAGCTTTTCAGGGGCCGAGCAGTACTTC. As protein: CASSFSGAEQYF.

This chain links TRBV5-6 with TRBJ2-2; D is undetermined. Trimming pared 7 bases from V and 4 bases from J, leaving 11 bases between. The CDR3 has 13 residues. Germline V lookup: CDR1 SGHDT, CDR2 YYEEEE. CDR3 bases: TGTGCCAGCGGGTGGCTAGGCACCGGGGAGCTGTTTTTT. Amino acids: CASGWLGTGELFF.

This chain links TRBV5-1 with TRBJ1-1; weak D call: TRBD1 (6 bases). Germline loops: CDR1 SGHRS, CDR2 YFSETQ. V was clipped by 0 bases and J by 6 bases, with 9 bases between them. This CDR3 spans 13 amino acids. This chain's CDR3 is CASSLAGDAEAFF. Here the CDR3 DNA reads TGCGCCAGCAGCTTGGCAGGGGACGCTGAAGCTTTCTTT.

This rearrangement joins TRBV19 to TRBJ2-5; 10 nucleotides match TRBD2. The CDR3 runs to 16 residues. V shed 1 base, J shed 4 bases, and the junction held 6 bases outside the gene matches. CDR1 is LNHDA and CDR2 is SQIVND in the germline V gene (reference sequence). Written as DNA, the CDR3 is TGTGCCAGTAGTATAGTGGCTAGCGGGAGTTTAGAGACCCAGTACTTC. Amino acid sequence: CASSIVASGSLETQYF.

This chain links TRBV5-1 with TRBJ2-2, with D unclear. The CDR3 loop spans 15 amino acids. From germline, CDR1 is SGHRS and CDR2 YFSETQ. The germline V and J ends were trimmed by 7 bases and 0 bases, with 13 bases remaining between them. In DNA, the CDR3 is TGCGCCAGCCTCCCGAGTACCACGAACACCGGGGAGCTGTTTTTT. It encodes CASLPSTTNTGELFF. Full variable domain (remainder filled in from reference TRBV5-1 and TRBJ2-2): KAGVTQTPRYLIKTRGQQVTLSCSPISGHRSVSWYQQTPGQGLQFLFEYFSETQRNKGNFPGRFSGRQFSNSRSEMNVSTLELGDSALYLCASLPSTTNTGELFFGEGSRLTVL.

Only one count was recorded for this clone. V is TRBV7-2 and J is TRBJ2-5; 7 bases are shared with TRBD2. CDR1 SGHTA and CDR2 FQGNSA come from the germline V gene. V gave up 5 bases and J gave up 11 bases; unmatched junction bases: 11. This CDR3 is built from 13 residues. This CDR3 is CASSAPGRGEQYF. The CDR3, as DNA: TGTGCCAGCAGCGCACCGGGACGGGGGGAGCAGTACTTC. Full variable domain (rest looked up from reference TRBV7-2 and TRBJ2-5): GAGVSQSPSNKVTEKGKDVELRCDPISGHTALYWYRQSLGQGLEFLIYFQGNSAPDKSGLPSDRFSAERTGGSVSTLTIQRTQQEDSAVYLCASSAPGRGEQYFGPGTRLLVL.